This T cell receptor beta chain was identified during a study of siplizumab effects on memory and regulatory T cells. Broader study findings: The diversity of naive T cells seemed greater than that of memory cells, and their alloresponse contribution seemed major. Siplizumab led to significantly less abundant alloreactive sequences that could be traced back to unstimulated CD4+ memory cells.

Assay: immunoSEQ multiplex PCR; the TCRdb copy retains only in-frame clones and omits some. The data show some 120,000 clones, approximately 94% seen once. Comments on this clone: Its antigen is still unknown.

The germline V gene encodes CDR1 SGHTA and CDR2 FQGNSA. The V end lost 5 bases, the J end lost 4 bases, and 17 bases lay between the germline ends. This CDR3 region has 15 residues. This clonotype was sampled from a human donor in good health. Sequenced material: non-Treg CD4+ T cells sorted from blood. The chain joins TRBV7-2 to TRBJ1-2, with D tentatively TRBD1 (5 bases). The CDR3 loop reads CASSPDSRPPYGYTF. The CDR3, as DNA: TGTGCCAGCAGCCCTGACAGTCGGCCTCCCTATGGCTACACCTTC.